The T cell receptor (beta chain) under discussion was sequenced for a study of blood T cells in healthy people across ages. Per germline, CDR1 DFQATT and CDR2 SNEGSKA (reference sequence). The CDR3 is made up of 12 amino acids. V gave up 6 bases and J gave up 3 bases, with 12 bases separating them. Through a sample-barcoded 5' primer and a J-beta primer mix, a second PCR was run for about 6 to 11 cycles. Carrying 12 random nucleotides, a template-switch adaptor labeled each individual cDNA molecule. In TCRdb, the 5' RACE reads were re-called with MiXCR into one record per CDR3 protein. The profile shows around 780,000 distinct CDR3 sequences, roughly three fifths of them singletons. With regard to this clonotype: Its target is not known.

Findings of the study overall: Naive CD4+ cells and diversity were both higher in long-lived donors than in aged donors. The unsorted PBMCs prevented any conclusive comparison of naive versus antigen-experienced cells.

Sequencing was done on a sample of blood. The J gene is TRBJ2-7, the V gene TRBV20-1; D is possibly TRBD1 (6 bases). The source of this sequence is a man in his forties in good health. The CDR3 sequence: CSATGINYEQYF. CDR3 DNA: TGCAGTGCCACAGGGATTAACTACGAGCAGTACTTC.